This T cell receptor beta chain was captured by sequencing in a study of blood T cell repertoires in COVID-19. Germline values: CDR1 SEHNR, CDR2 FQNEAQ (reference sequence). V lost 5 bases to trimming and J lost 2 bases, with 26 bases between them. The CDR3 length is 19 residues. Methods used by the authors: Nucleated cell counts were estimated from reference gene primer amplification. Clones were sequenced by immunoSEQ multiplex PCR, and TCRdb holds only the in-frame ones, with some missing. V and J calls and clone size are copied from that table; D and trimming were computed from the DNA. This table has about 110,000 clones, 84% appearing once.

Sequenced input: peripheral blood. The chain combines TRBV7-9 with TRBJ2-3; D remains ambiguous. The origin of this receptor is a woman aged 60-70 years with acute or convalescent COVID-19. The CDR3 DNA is TGTGCCAGCAGCCCCTATCTCGGGTCCCAGAAACGCCTCACAGATACGCAGTATTTT. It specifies CASSPYLGSQKRLTDTQYF. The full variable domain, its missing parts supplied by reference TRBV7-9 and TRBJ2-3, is DTGVSQNPRHKITKRGQNVTFRCDPISEHNRLYWYRQTLGQGPEFLTYFQNEAQLEKSRLLSDRFSAERPKGSFSTLEIQRTEQGDSAMYLCASSPYLGSQKRLTDTQYFGPGTRLTVL.